What follows is one T cell receptor beta chain and its context. There is no known antigen for this receptor. Base-call qualities are not available, and no considerably larger clone is one nucleotide away. This sample stems from a study of T cell responses to AZD1222 COVID-19 vaccine (dated by TCRdb to the early 2020s). Background on the whole study: AZD1222 recipients whose second dose came at about 4 weeks and those whose second dose came at about 12 weeks were combined into one group, since spike-specific TCR depth and breadth did not differ between the two schedules. A total of approximately 230 trial participants underwent TCR sequencing, of whom some 210 received two doses of AZD1222 and about 26 received two doses of the MenACWY control vaccine. Trial participants were enrolled by age into 18-55, 56-69 and 70-plus year subgroups, with approximately 160, 26 and 62 TCR-sequenced participants respectively. What the work shows at the level of the full study, not this receptor alone: A significant rise in spike-specific TCR breadth and depth was observed after two AZD1222 doses relative to day 0 and relative to MenACWY recipients. Because no day 14 peak-response samples were available, repertoires were characterized only after the peak T cell response. Only five to seven AZD1222 recipients were SARS-CoV-2 seropositive at baseline, limiting conclusions about previously exposed vaccinees. Most participants were white British and females outnumbered males, and the authors suggested that clonal diversity may have been underestimated. Nearly half of unique spike-specific TCRs reportedly recognized epitopes outside regions mutated in the B.1.351 and B.1.1.7 variants. In the small 56-69-year group, the increase in depth fell short of significance, most likely because of low power. Vaccine-associated CD4 TCRs spanned the whole spike protein, with dominant responses in regions 160-218 and 743-854.

For this chain, trimming is 6 bases at the V end and 8 bases at the J end, and the number of junction bases without a gene match is 14. The CDR3 covers 16 residues, taking in both the cysteine and the phenylalanine. Only the CDR3 part of the read is kept: 48 bases, read in frame from the first base. CDR1 LNHDA and CDR2 SQIVND were looked up in the germline V gene (reference sequence). Reading the label with the study, this specimen's time point is: baseline before first vaccination. Samples from vaccinated people were obtained from the UK trials COV001 and COV002, which included a single-blind randomized controlled phase 2/3 trial of AZD1222 (ChAdOx1 nCoV-19) in healthy adults. For TCRbeta chain sequencing, PBMC samples were collected from trial participants at day 0 and at day 28 after the second dose. The CDR3 regions of human TCRbeta chains were analyzed by immunosequencing. As for the authors' bioinformatics: Repertoire TCRs were checked for matches against a reference library of SARS-CoV-2-specific TCRs that had been generated using the MIRA antigen-specificity platform. Breadth was defined as the fraction of unique TCRs that were SARS-CoV-2-associated, and depth was defined as the fraction of total T cells that were SARS-CoV-2-associated. Using the MIRA data, each spike-specific TCR was mapped to the spike region that the TCR reacts to and placed in a CD4 or CD8 class. Log10-transformed breadth and depth values were compared by one-way ANOVA with Sidak's multiple comparisons tests. Not all clones reach the TCRdb copy of this immuneACCESS table, which keeps in-frame sequences only. Checked studies attribute under half of the gap to unresolved V genes and leave the rest unexplained. That table is the source of V, J and clone size, and D and trimming were worked out from the DNA. The sample table holds some 120,000 clones, of which about 85% were seen once. The ten largest make up roughly 1.5% of the sample.

The TCR sequence derives from an adult in good health. This receptor chain uses TRBV19 and TRBJ2-2, with 8 junctional bases fitting TRBD1. The material was peripheral blood, obtained on day 0 of AZD1222 vaccination. In nucleotide form, the sequence is TGTGCCAGTAGAACAGGGGGAAGTCTATTTACTGGGGAGCTGTTTTTT. This yields the protein CASRTGGSLFTGELFF.